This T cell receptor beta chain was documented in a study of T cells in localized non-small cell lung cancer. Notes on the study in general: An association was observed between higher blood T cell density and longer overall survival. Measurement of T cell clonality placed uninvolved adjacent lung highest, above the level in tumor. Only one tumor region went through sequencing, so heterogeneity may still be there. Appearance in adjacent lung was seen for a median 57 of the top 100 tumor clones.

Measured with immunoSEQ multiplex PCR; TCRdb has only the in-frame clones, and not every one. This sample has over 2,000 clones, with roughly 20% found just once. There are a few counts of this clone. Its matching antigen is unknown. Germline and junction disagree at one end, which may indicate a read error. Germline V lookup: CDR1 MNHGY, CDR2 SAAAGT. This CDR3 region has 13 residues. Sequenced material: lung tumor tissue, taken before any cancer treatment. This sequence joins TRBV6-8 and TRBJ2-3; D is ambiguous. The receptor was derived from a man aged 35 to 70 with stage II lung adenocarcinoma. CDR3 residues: CASSDSTTDTQYF. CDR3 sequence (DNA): TGTGCCAGCAGTGACTCGACTACAGATACGCAGTATTTT.